A single sample gave rise to the 7 T cell receptor beta chains below, sequenced in a study of T cell responses to AZD1222 COVID-19 vaccine. Here immunoSEQ multiplex PCR was the method, and the copy in TCRdb shows in-frame clones only, minus some. The table records some 130,000 clones, 70% to 90% of them present only once. Sequenced here: peripheral blood, sampled on day 0 of AZD1222 vaccination. The receptors were sampled from an adult in good health.

The chain employs TRBV19 and TRBJ2-2; 13 bases fit TRBD2. Trimming at V came to 5 bases and at J to 7 bases, leaving 10 bases not matched to a gene. Looked up from germline, CDR1 is LNHDA and CDR2 is SQIVND (reference sequence). The CDR3 spans 17 residues. This CDR3 is CASSLELAGGPSGELFF. CDR3 DNA sequence: TGTGCCAGTAGTCTCGAACTAGCGGGGGGGCCGAGCGGGGAGCTGTTTTTT.

V is TRBV25-1 and J is TRBJ1-2; D not certain. This CDR3 spans 11 amino acids. Germline CDR1 reads MGHDK; CDR2 reads SYGVNS. The germline V and J ends were trimmed by 7 bases and 5 bases, with 8 bases remaining between them. CDR3 in amino acids: CASKVGYGYTF. CDR3 nucleotides: TGTGCCAGCAAGGTGGGTTATGGCTACACCTTC.

This clone was detected only a few times. The CDR3 region has the DNA TGTGCCAGCAGAAGACCCAGGGGAGACTATGGCTACACCTTC. As protein: CASRRPRGDYGYTF. V usage is TRBV6-5 and J usage is TRBJ1-2; D is possibly TRBD1 (6 bases). This CDR3 contains 14 residues. Per germline, CDR1 MNHEY and CDR2 SVGAGI. The germline V and J ends were trimmed by 6 bases and 3 bases, with 14 bases remaining between them.

This clone turned up a few times. This chain links TRBV4-3 with TRBJ2-7, with 7 positions matching TRBD1. The CDR3 covers 15 residues. V gave up 0 bases and J gave up 3 bases; unmatched junction bases: 5. The germline gives CDR1 LGHNA, CDR2 YSLEER. DNA for the CDR3: TGCGCCAGCAGCCAAGATAAGGCAGGGGGCTACGAGCAGTACTTC. Protein: CASSQDKAGGYEQYF.

This chain joins TRBV6-5 and TRBJ2-3; 10 bases are shared with TRBD2. The CDR3 covers 15 residues. Losses at the gene ends were 6 bases for V and 2 bases for J; bases not matched to a gene: 5. CDR1 is MNHEY and CDR2 is SVGAGI in the germline V gene. The CDR3 reads CASRVLAGVTDTQYF. The CDR3, as DNA: TGTGCCAGCAGGGTTCTAGCGGGGGTCACAGATACGCAGTATTTT.

The CDR3 here is CASSIQGVGEQYF. The CDR3 DNA reads as TGTGCCAGTAGTATTCAGGGTGTGGGAGAGCAGTACTTC. The V gene is TRBV19, the J gene TRBJ2-7; tentatively, D is TRBD1 (5 bases). CDR1 and CDR2 from the germline V gene are LNHDA and SQIVND (reference sequence). V was pared by 3 bases and J by 7 bases, with 13 bases between. The CDR3 has 13 amino acids.

This clone came up once. The chain couples TRBV3-1 (or the pseudogene TRBV3-2) to TRBJ1-5; 9 nucleotides match TRBD1. Trimming took 5 bases from V and 9 from J; bases not matched to a gene: 14. Germline CDR1 LGHDT, CDR2 YNNKEL (reference sequence). The CDR3 length is 16 residues. CDR3 protein: CASSTYPGQGVLPQHF. The CDR3 nucleotides read TGTGCCAGCAGCACCTACCCGGGACAGGGTGTGTTGCCCCAGCATTTT.